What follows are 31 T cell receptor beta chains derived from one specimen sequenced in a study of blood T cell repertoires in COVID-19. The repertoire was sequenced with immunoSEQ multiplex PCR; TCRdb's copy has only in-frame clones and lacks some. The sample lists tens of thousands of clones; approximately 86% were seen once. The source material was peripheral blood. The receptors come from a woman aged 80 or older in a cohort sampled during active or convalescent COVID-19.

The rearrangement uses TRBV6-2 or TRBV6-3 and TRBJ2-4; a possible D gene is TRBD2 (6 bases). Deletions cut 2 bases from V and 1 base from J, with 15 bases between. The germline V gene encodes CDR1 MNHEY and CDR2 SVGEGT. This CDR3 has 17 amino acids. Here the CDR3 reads CASSYNPGGAAKNIQYF. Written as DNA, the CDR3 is TGTGCCAGCAGTTACAACCCCGGCGGGGCTGCCAAAAACATTCAGTACTTC.

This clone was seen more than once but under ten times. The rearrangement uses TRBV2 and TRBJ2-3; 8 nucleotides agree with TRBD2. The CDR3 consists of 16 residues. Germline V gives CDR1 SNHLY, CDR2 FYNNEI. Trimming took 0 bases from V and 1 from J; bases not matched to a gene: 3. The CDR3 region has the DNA TGTGCCAGCAGTGAAGCGGCTAGCGGGCGCACAGATACGCAGTATTTT. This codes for CASSEAASGRTDTQYF.

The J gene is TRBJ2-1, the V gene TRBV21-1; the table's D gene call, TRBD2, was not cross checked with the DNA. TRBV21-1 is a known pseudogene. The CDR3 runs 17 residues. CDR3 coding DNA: TGTGCCAGCAGCAAAAAGGGAGCGGGAGGATTCTACAATGAGCAGTTCTTC. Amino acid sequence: CASSKKGAGGFYNEQFF.

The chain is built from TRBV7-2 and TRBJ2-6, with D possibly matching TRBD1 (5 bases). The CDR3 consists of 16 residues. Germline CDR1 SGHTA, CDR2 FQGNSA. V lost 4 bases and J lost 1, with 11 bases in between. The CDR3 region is CASSYTGTSGANVLTF. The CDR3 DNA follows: TGTGCCAGCAGCTACACAGGTACATCTGGGGCCAACGTCCTGACTTTC.

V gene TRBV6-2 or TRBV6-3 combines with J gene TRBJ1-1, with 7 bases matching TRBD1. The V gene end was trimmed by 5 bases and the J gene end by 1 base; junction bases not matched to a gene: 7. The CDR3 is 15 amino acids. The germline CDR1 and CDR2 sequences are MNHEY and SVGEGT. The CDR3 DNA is TGTGCCAGCAGTCCACACCGGGACAGGAACACTGAAGCTTTCTTT. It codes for CASSPHRDRNTEAFF.

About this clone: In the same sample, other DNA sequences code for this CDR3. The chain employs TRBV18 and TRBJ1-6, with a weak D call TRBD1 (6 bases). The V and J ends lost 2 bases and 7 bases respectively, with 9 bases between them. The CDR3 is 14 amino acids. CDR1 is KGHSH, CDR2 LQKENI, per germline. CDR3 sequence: CASSPGQTNSPLHF. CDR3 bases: TGTGCCAGCTCACCAGGACAGACAAATTCACCCCTCCACTTT.

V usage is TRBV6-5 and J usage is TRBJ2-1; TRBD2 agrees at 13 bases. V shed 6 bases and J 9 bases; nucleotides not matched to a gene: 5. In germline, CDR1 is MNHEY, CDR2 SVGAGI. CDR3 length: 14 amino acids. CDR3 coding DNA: TGTGCCAGCAGCCGCGGACTAGCGGGAGTTGAGCAGTTCTTC. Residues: CASSRGLAGVEQFF.

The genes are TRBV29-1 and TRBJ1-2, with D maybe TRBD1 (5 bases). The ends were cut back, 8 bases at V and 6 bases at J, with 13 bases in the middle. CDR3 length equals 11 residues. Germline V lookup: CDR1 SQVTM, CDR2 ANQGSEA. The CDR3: CSCSGEDGYTF. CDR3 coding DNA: TGCAGCTGTTCGGGGGAGGATGGCTACACCTTC.

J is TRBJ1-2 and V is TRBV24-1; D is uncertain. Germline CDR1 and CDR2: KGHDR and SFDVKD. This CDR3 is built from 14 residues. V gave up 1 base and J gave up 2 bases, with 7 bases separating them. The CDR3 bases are TGTGCCACCAGTGATTTTACAACGAACTATGGCTACACCTTC. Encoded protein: CATSDFTTNYGYTF.

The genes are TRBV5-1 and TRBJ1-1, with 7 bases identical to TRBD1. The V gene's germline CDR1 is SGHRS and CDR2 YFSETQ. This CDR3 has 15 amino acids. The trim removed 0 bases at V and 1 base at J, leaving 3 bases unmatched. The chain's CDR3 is CASSLVGTANTEAFF. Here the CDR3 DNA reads TGCGCCAGCAGCTTGGTAGGGACAGCGAACACTGAAGCTTTCTTT.

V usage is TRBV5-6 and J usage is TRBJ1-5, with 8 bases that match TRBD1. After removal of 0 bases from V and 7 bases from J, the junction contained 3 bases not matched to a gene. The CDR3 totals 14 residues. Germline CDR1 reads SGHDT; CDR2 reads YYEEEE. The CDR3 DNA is TGTGCCAGCAGCTTGGCGGCAGGGGGCCAGCCCCAGCATTTT. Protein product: CASSLAAGGQPQHF.

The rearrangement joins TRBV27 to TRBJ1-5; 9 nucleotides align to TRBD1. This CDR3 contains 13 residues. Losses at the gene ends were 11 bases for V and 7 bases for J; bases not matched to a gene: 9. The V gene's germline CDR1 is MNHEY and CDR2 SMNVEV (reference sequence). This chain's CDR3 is CAGRQGEGQPQHF. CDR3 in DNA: TGTGCCGGAAGACAGGGGGAGGGGCAGCCCCAGCATTTT.

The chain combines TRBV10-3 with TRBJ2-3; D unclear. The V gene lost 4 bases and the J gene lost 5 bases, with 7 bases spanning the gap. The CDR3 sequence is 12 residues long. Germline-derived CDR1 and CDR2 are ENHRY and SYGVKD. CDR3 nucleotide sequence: TGTGCCATCAGTGTCCTGAGAGATACGCAGTATTTT. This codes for CAISVLRDTQYF.

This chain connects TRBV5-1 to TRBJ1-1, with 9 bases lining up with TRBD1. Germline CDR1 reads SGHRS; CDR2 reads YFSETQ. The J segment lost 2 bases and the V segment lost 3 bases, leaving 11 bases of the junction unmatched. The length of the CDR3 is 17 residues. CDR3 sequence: CASSSPPGQGSNTEAFF. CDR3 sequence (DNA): TGCGCCAGCAGCTCGCCCCCGGGACAGGGAAGTAACACTGAAGCTTTCTTT.

CDR3 bases: TGTGCCAGCAGCTTAGCCAGGTCCTGGAACTATGGCTACACCTTC. Translating it yields CASSLARSWNYGYTF. The chain carries TRBV7-9 and TRBJ1-2; D is ambiguous. Trimming took 0 bases from V and 2 from J, leaving 10 bases between them. CDR3 length: 15 amino acids. Germline loops: CDR1 SEHNR, CDR2 FQNEAQ (reference sequence).

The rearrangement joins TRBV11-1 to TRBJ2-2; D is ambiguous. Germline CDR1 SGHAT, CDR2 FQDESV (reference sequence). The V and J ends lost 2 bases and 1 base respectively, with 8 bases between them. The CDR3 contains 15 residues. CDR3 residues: CASSLRNGNTGELFF. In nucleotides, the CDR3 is TGTGCCAGCAGCTTACGAAACGGGAACACCGGGGAGCTGTTTTTT.

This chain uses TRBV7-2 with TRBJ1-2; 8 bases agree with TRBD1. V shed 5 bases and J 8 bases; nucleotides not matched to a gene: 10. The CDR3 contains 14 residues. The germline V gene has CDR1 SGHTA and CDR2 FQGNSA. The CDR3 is CASSQRTGTGGYTF. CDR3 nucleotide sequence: TGTGCCAGCAGCCAACGGACAGGGACCGGAGGCTACACCTTC.

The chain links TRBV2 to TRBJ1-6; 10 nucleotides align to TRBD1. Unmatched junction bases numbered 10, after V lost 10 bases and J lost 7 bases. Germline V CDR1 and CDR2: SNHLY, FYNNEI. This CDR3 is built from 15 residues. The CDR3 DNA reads TGTGCCACCAGACAGGGGGCGACTACAAATTCACCCCTCCACTTT. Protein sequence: CATRQGATTNSPLHF.

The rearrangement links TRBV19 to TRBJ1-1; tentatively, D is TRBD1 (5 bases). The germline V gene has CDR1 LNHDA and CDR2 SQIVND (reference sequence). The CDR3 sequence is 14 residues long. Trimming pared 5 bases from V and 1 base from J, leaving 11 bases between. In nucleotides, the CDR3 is TGTGCCAGTAGTGTTCAAACAGGGAACACTGAAGCTTTCTTT. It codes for CASSVQTGNTEAFF.

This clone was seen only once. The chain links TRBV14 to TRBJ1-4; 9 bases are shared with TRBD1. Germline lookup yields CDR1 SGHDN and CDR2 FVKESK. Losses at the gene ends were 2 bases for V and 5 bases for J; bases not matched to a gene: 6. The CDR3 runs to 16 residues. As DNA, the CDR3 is TGTGCCAGCAGCCAACCCGGGACAGGGCTGAATGAAAAACTGTTTTTT. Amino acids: CASSQPGTGLNEKLFF.

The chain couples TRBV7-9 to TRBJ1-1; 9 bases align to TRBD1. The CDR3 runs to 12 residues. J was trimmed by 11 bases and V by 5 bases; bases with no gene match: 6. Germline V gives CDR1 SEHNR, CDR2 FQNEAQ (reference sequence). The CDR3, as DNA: TGTGCCAGCAGCCTCGAGGGACAGGGTGCTTTCTTT. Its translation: CASSLEGQGAFF.

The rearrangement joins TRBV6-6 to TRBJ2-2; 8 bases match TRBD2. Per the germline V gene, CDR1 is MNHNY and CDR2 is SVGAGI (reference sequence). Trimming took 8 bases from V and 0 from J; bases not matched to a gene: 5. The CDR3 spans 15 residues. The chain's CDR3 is CASLLGLANTGELFF. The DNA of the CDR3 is TGTGCCAGCCTCCTGGGACTAGCGAACACCGGGGAGCTGTTTTTT.

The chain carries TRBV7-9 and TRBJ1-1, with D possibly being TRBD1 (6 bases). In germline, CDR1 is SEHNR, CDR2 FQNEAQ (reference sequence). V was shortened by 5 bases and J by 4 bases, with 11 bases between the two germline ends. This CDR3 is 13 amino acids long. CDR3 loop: CASSQDSFTEAFF. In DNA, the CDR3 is TGTGCCAGCAGCCAGGACAGCTTCACTGAAGCTTTCTTT.

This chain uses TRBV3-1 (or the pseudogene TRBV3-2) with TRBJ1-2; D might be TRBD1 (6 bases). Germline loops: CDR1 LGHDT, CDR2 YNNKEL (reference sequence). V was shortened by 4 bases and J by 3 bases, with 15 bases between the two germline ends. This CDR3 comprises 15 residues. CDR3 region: CASSRVGQPHYGYTF. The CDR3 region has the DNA TGTGCCAGCAGCCGGGTCGGACAGCCTCACTATGGCTACACCTTC.

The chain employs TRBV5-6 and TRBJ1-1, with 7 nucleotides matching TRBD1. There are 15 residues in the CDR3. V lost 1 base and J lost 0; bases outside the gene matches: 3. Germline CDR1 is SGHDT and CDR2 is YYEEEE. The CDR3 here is CASSLRDRLNTEAFF. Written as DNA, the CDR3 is TGTGCCAGCAGCTTGCGGGACAGATTGAACACTGAAGCTTTCTTT.

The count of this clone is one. This chain's CDR3 is CASSSGTGEEKLFF. In DNA form, the CDR3 reads TGCGCCAGCAGCTCCGGGACAGGGGAAGAAAAACTGTTTTTT. This chain uses TRBV5-1 with TRBJ1-4; 10 nucleotides agree with TRBD1. The CDR3 sequence is 14 residues long. Germline CDR1 and CDR2: SGHRS and YFSETQ. With 3 bases clipped from V and 8 bases from J, the junction kept 4 bases outside the gene matches.

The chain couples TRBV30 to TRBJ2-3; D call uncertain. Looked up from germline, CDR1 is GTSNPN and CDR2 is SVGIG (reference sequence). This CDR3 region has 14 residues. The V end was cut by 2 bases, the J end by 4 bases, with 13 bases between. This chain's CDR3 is CAWSFLPRADTQYF. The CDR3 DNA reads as TGTGCCTGGAGTTTTCTCCCTCGGGCAGATACGCAGTATTTT.

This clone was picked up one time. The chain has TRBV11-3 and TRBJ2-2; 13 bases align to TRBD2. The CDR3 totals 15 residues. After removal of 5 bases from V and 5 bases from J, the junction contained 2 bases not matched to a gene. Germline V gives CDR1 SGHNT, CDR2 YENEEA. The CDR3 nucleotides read TGTGCCAGCAGCGGGGGACTAGCGGGGACCGGGGAGCTGTTTTTT. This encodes CASSGGLAGTGELFF.

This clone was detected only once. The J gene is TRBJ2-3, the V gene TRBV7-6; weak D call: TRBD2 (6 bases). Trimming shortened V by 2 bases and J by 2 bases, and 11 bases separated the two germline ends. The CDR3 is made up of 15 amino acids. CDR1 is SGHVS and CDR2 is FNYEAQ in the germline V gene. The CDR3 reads CASSLPAGTTDTQYF. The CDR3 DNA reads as TGTGCCAGCAGCTTACCAGCGGGCACCACAGATACGCAGTATTTT.

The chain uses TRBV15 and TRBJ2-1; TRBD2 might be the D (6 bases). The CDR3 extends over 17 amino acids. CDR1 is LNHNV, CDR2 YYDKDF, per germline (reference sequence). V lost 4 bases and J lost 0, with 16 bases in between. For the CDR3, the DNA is TGTGCCACCAGCAAATTTAGCGGAGCAAGCTCCTACAATGAGCAGTTCTTC. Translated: CATSKFSGASSYNEQFF.

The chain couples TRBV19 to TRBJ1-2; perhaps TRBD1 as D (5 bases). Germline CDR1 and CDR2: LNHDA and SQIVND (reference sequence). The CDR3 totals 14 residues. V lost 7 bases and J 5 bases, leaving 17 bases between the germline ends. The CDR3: CASNYAQERYGYTF. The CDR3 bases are TGTGCCAGTAACTATGCACAGGAAAGGTATGGCTACACCTTC.